The present entry profiles one T cell receptor (beta chain) with its context. A few counts support this clonotype. Its recognized antigen is unknown. No base quality values were provided; no much bigger clone lies one nucleotide off. This sample is drawn from a study of T cell repertoires in cytomegalovirus infection (dated by TCRdb to the late 2010s). Describing the broader study: Peptide stimulations targeted recently identified HLA-C-restricted CMV epitopes, whose presentation resists viral immunomodulation, together with well-studied HLA-B-restricted epitopes. The HLA type of each donor mattered for the analysis, because public TCR beta signatures pointed to carriage of CMV infection along with the matching HLA type. The study at large found these results: Cumulative frequency of public TCR beta family members discriminated carriers of CMV infection plus the relevant HLA type in this cohort and an independent approximately 350-donor cohort. In the ex vivo response, HLA-C-restricted CMV-specific TCR beta clonotypes were dominant, and in two of eight donors the single most frequent clonotype came from this HLA-C-restricted group.

V sheds 8 bases and J sheds 5 bases, leaving 18 bases between their ends. CDR1 and CDR2, per the germline V gene, are MNHEY and SVGEGT. Spanning cysteine to phenylalanine, the CDR3 consists of 14 amino acids. Only the CDR3 DNA is retained, 42 bases long and in frame from the first base. TCRdb names Illumina HiSeq 1500 as the instrument used. TCRdb redid the processing of the public reads, applying fastp at Q25 and MiXCR, and retained in-frame beta chains. Records with the same CDR3 protein are collapsed into one entry carrying the most frequent genes and DNA. The sample includes around 900,000 distinct CDR3 sequences, with less than 35% observed a single time. Of the sample, more than 13% falls within the top ten clones. The treatment or condition label of this sample denotes: in vitro stimulation with specific CMV peptide epitopes to enrich CMV-specific T cells.

Recombination linked TRBV6-2 or TRBV6-3 to TRBJ2-5, with TRBD2 tentatively as D gene (6 bases match). This TCR derives from a human donor in good health (CMV status not recorded). Some clones in this sample may be carry-over from other donors' samples. The specimen comprised cultured CD8+ T cells from PBMCs, sampled from culture after CMV antigen stimulation. The sequence in DNA is TGTGCCAGCTTTGGGAAAGGGGCGGGGGAGACCCAGTACTTC. Translated, this is CASFGKGAGETQYF.